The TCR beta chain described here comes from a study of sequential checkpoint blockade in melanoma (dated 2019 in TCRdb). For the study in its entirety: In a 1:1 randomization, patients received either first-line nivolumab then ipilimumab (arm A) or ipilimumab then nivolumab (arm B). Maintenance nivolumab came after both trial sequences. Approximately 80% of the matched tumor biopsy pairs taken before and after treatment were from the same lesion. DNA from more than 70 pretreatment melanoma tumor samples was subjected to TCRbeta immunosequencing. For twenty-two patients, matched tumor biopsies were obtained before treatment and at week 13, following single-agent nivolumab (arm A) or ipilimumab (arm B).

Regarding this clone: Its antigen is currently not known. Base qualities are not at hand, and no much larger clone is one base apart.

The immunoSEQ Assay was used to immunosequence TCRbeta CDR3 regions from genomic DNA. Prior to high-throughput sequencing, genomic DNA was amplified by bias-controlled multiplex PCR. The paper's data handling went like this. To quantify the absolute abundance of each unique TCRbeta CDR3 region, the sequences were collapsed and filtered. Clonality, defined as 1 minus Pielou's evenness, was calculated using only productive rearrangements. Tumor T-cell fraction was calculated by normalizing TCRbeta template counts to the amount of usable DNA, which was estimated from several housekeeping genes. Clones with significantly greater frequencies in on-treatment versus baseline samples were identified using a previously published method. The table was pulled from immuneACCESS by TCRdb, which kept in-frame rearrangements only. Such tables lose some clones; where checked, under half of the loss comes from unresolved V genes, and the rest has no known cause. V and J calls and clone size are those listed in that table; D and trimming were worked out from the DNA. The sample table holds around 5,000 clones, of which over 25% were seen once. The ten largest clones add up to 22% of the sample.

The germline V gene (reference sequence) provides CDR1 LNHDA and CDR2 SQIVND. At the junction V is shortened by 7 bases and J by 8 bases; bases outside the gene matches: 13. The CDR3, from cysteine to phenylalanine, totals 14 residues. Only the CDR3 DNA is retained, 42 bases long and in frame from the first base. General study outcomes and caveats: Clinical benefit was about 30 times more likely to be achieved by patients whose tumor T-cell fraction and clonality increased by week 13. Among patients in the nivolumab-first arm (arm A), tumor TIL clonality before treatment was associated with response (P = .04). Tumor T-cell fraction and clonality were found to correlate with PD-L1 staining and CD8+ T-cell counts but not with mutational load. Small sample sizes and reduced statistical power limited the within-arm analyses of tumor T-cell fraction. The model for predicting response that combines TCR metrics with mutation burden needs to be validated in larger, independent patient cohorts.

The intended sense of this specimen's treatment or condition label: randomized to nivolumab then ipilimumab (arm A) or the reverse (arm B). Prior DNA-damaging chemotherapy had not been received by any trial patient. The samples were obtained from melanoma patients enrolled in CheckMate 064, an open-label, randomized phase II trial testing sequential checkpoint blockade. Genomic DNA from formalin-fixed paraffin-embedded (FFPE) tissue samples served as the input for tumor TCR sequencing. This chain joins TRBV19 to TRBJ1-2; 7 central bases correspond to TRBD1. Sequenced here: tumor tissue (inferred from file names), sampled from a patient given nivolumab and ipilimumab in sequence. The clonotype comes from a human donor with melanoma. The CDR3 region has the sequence CASTPQRQGHGYTF. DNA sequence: TGTGCCAGTACCCCCCAGAGACAGGGCCACGGCTACACCTTC.